Presented here are 8 T cell receptor beta chains from one specimen sequenced in a study of cytomegalovirus exposure and HLA in healthy donors. This PCR relied on a set of 60 Vbeta primers and 13 Jbeta primers. TCRdb keeps only in-frame clones here, not all; method: immunoSEQ multiplex PCR. The table records 80,000 to 100,000 clones, around 73% of them present only once. The sequencing input was PBMCs. These receptors originate from a female donor in good health and CMV-seronegative.

The genes are TRBV18 and TRBJ2-1, with 13 bases fitting TRBD2. CDR1 KGHSH and CDR2 LQKENI come from the germline V gene. Trimming removed 2 bases from V and 9 bases from J; junction bases left unmatched: 4. The CDR3 spans 15 residues. CDR3 residues: CASSPGLAGEGEQFF. The CDR3 DNA follows: TGTGCCAGCTCACCAGGACTAGCGGGAGAAGGTGAGCAGTTCTTC.

The chain employs TRBV4-2 and TRBJ2-7, with D uncertain. V lost 0 bases and J 0 bases, leaving 6 bases between the germline ends. CDR3 length: 14 residues. The germline gives CDR1 LGHNA, CDR2 YNFKEQ. The DNA for the CDR3 is TGTGCCAGCAGCCAAGAGTCGAGCTCCTACGAGCAGTACTTC. Translating gives CASSQESSSYEQYF.

The chain carries TRBV7-9 and TRBJ2-7, with 9 positions matching TRBD1. J was trimmed by 3 bases and V by 2 bases; bases with no gene match: 11. The CDR3 extends over 17 amino acids. Germline-derived CDR1 and CDR2 are SEHNR and FQNEAQ (reference sequence). The CDR3 DNA is TGTGCCAGCAGCTTAAGCGTCTCGGGACAGGGAATCTACGAGCAGTACTTC. This sequence encodes CASSLSVSGQGIYEQYF. Using reference TRBV7-9 and TRBJ2-7 for the parts outside the CDR3, the full variable domain is DTGVSQNPRHKITKRGQNVTFRCDPISEHNRLYWYRQTLGQGPEFLTYFQNEAQLEKSRLLSDRFSAERPKGSFSTLEIQRTEQGDSAMYLCASSLSVSGQGIYEQYFGPGTRLTVT.

The J gene is TRBJ2-1, the V gene TRBV4-1; 8 bases match TRBD1. Germline CDR1 and CDR2: MGHRA and YSYEKL. This CDR3 has 16 amino acids. V shed 1 base, J shed 1 base, and the junction held 3 bases outside the gene matches. This chain's CDR3 is CASSQVTGGSYNEQFF. Written as DNA, the CDR3 is TGCGCCAGCAGCCAAGTTACAGGGGGGTCCTACAATGAGCAGTTCTTC.

This clone appeared a few times. One junction end disagrees with the germline gene, perhaps due to a read error. The rearrangement links TRBV7-7 to TRBJ2-1; perhaps TRBD2 as D (7 bases). The CDR3 is made up of 15 amino acids. CDR1 and CDR2 (germline): SSHAT, FNYEAQ (reference sequence). In nucleotides, the CDR3 is TGTGCTAGCAGCTTAGGTGCCGTGGGAGGGGGTGAGCAGTTCTTC. It yields the protein CASSLGAVGGGEQFF.

This clone was seen a few times. The V gene is TRBV10-2, the J gene TRBJ2-7, with 8 nucleotides matching TRBD1. J lost 0 bases, V lost 6 bases, and 7 bases had no gene match. The CDR3 runs 15 residues. CDR1 WSHSY and CDR2 SAAADI come from the germline V gene. The CDR3 region is CASRVRDRISYEQYF. As DNA, the CDR3 is TGCGCCAGCAGGGTACGGGACAGGATCTCCTACGAGCAGTACTTC.

With respect to this clone: Other DNA sequences of this sample code for an identical CDR3. The chain has TRBV19 and TRBJ2-1; unclear D gene. The CDR3 has 11 residues. Germline CDR1 reads LNHDA; CDR2 reads SQIVND (reference sequence). V dropped 6 bases and J dropped 4 bases, with 4 bases sitting between them. CDR3 residues: CASSLYNEQFF. The CDR3 DNA reads TGTGCCAGTAGCCTGTACAATGAGCAGTTCTTC. Combining the CDR3 with reference TRBV19 and TRBJ2-1 gives the whole variable domain DGGITQSPKYLFRKEGQNVTLSCEQNLNHDAMYWYRQDPGQGLRLIYYSQIVNDFQKGDIAEGYSVSREKKESFPLTVTSAQKNPTAFYLCASSLYNEQFFGPGTRLTVL.

This chain uses TRBV7-2 with TRBJ1-3; D gene uncertain. Looked up from germline, CDR1 is SGHTA and CDR2 is FQGNSA. V gave up 2 bases and J gave up 8 bases, with 19 bases separating them. This CDR3 region has 16 residues. DNA for the CDR3: TGTGCCAGCAGCTTAAACCCCCTTGGGAGGGCGGACACCATATATTTT. Translating it yields CASSLNPLGRADTIYF. Filled out from reference TRBV7-2 and TRBJ1-3, the complete variable domain reads GAGVSQSPSNKVTEKGKDVELRCDPISGHTALYWYRQSLGQGLEFLIYFQGNSAPDKSGLPSDRFSAERTGGSVSTLTIQRTQQEDSAVYLCASSLNPLGRADTIYFGEGSWLTVV.